These 22 T cell receptor beta chains share one sample of origin, sequenced in a study of cytomegalovirus exposure and HLA in healthy donors. The PCR had 60 Vbeta and 13 Jbeta primers. Produced via immunoSEQ multiplex PCR; TCRdb's table is partial and in-frame only. Counted here are 150,000 to 200,000 clones, 65% to 85% occurring once; the ten biggest clones make up approximately 1.4%. Sequencing was done on a sample of PBMCs. Source of these receptors: a young woman in good health and CMV-seronegative.

This clone was recorded only once. The genes are TRBV15 and TRBJ1-1, with D perhaps TRBD1 (6 bases). This CDR3 region has 14 residues. Germline V gene sequence: CDR1 LNHNV, CDR2 YYDKDF (reference sequence). Trimming took 1 base from V and 4 from J, leaving 10 bases between them. This CDR3 reads CATSRGRTATEAFF. The CDR3 nucleotides read TGTGCCACCAGCAGAGGAAGGACAGCCACTGAAGCTTTCTTT.

CDR3 protein: CASSIQPGAPNQPQHF. As DNA, the CDR3 is TGTGCCAGTAGTATACAACCAGGGGCCCCTAATCAGCCCCAGCATTTT. The genes are TRBV19 and TRBJ1-5, with D possibly matching TRBD1 (6 bases). V was clipped by 2 bases and J by 4 bases, with 15 bases between them. This CDR3 region has 16 residues. Germline lookup yields CDR1 LNHDA and CDR2 SQIVND (reference sequence).

The gene calls are TRBV6-4 and TRBJ2-2; 8 nucleotides line up with TRBD1. The CDR3 runs to 14 residues. V was pared by 4 bases and J by 7 bases, with 5 bases of the junction left unmatched. Germline V lookup: CDR1 MRHNA, CDR2 SNTAGT. The CDR3 loop is CASSAGQDIGELFF. In nucleotides, the CDR3 is TGTGCCAGCAGTGCGGGACAGGACATCGGGGAGCTGTTTTTT.

V usage is TRBV2 and J usage is TRBJ1-2; no clear D gene. V was cut by 4 bases and J by 6 bases, with 9 bases left in between. Germline-derived CDR1 and CDR2 are SNHLY and FYNNEI. CDR3 size: 12 residues. The CDR3 sequence: CASSVRTDGYTF. DNA of the CDR3: TGTGCCAGCAGTGTGAGAACCGATGGCTACACCTTC.

This chain connects TRBV6-1 to TRBJ1-5; D might be TRBD1 (6 bases). The germline V gene has CDR1 MNHNS and CDR2 SASEGT. The CDR3 is 14 residues long. The V end lost 3 bases, the J end lost 2 bases, and 8 bases lay between the germline ends. The chain's CDR3 is CASSDRGGNQPQHF. For the CDR3, the DNA is TGTGCCAGCAGTGACAGGGGAGGCAATCAGCCCCAGCATTTT.

The chain has TRBV19 and TRBJ1-1; 7 bases are shared with TRBD1. CDR1 and CDR2 (germline): LNHDA, SQIVND (reference sequence). V trimming: 5 bases; J trimming: 2 bases; junction bases outside the gene matches: 5. CDR3 size: 14 residues. CDR3 protein: CASSGDRVNTEAFF. DNA of the CDR3: TGTGCCAGTAGTGGCGACAGGGTTAACACTGAAGCTTTCTTT.

The chain joins TRBV5-1 to TRBJ2-5; D is unclear. Germline V gene lookup returns CDR1 SGHRS and CDR2 YFSETQ. Trimming cost V 0 bases and J 4 bases, with 13 bases left between them. The CDR3 runs to 15 residues. The CDR3 region has the DNA TGCGCCAGCAGCTTGGGTATTTCTGTCGGAGAGACCCAGTACTTC. It specifies CASSLGISVGETQYF.

CDR3 nucleotide sequence: TGTGCCAGCAGCCAAGTTCTCGGGACAGGGGGCAATGAGCAGTTCTTC. Its translation is CASSQVLGTGGNEQFF. The V call is TRBV4-2, the J call TRBJ2-1; 11 bases match TRBD1. Germline V gene lookup returns CDR1 LGHNA and CDR2 YNFKEQ. The CDR3 sequence is 16 residues long. V gave up 1 base and J gave up 6 bases; unmatched junction bases: 5.

V usage is TRBV10-2 and J usage is TRBJ1-5, with 8 positions matching TRBD1. V was clipped by 7 bases and J by 2 bases; unmatched bases: 1. This CDR3 region has 13 residues. CDR1 and CDR2 (germline): WSHSY, SAAADI. In nucleotides, the CDR3 is TGCGCCAGCACAGGGGGCGGCAATCAGCCCCAGCATTTT. Its protein is CASTGGGNQPQHF.

About this clone: At one of its ends the junction is not consistent with the germline gene, which may arise from a read error. The chain links TRBV7-9 to TRBJ1-2; D unresolved. The CDR3 spans 11 residues. The germline V gene encodes CDR1 SEHNR and CDR2 FQNEAQ (reference sequence). The CDR3 DNA reads as TGTTCCAGCAGCCTCACAGTCCTTTTGACCTTC. It specifies CSSSLTVLLTF.

The gene calls are TRBV7-6 and TRBJ1-4; 10 bases match TRBD1. The germline V gene encodes CDR1 SGHVS and CDR2 FNYEAQ. The length of the CDR3 is 14 residues. J was trimmed by 7 bases and V by 5 bases; bases with no gene match: 4. The CDR3 is CASSPTGGSEKLFF. DNA of the CDR3: TGTGCCAGCAGCCCGACAGGGGGCAGTGAAAAACTGTTTTTT.

The chain combines TRBV19 with TRBJ1-5; TRBD1 is a possible D gene (5 bases). The germline CDR1 and CDR2 sequences are LNHDA and SQIVND (reference sequence). The CDR3 has 15 amino acids. Trimming pared 7 bases from V and 2 bases from J, leaving 15 bases between. CDR3 in amino acids: CASIPKGLGNQPQHF. The CDR3 region has the DNA TGTGCCAGTATCCCGAAGGGGCTCGGCAATCAGCCCCAGCATTTT.

J is TRBJ2-3 and V is TRBV10-2; D is unclear. Trimming removed 5 bases from V and 0 bases from J, with 12 bases in between. CDR3 length: 15 residues. The germline CDR1 and CDR2 sequences are WSHSY and SAAADI. The CDR3, as DNA: TGCGCCAGCAGTCCTGTATTACTTAGCACAGATACGCAGTATTTT. Its protein is CASSPVLLSTDTQYF.

The chain employs TRBV2 and TRBJ2-4, with 7 bases matching TRBD1. Germline CDR1 SNHLY, CDR2 FYNNEI. The ends lost 5 bases at V and 9 bases at J; junction bases unmatched: 7. The CDR3 contains 13 residues. The CDR3 region is CASSYSRTGIQYF. The CDR3 nucleotides read TGTGCCAGCAGTTATAGTAGGACAGGCATTCAGTACTTC.

About this clone itself: Other DNA variants within this sample encode the same CDR3. The rearrangement joins TRBV6-5 to TRBJ1-2; unclear D gene. The ends were cut back, 0 bases at V and 4 bases at J, with 6 bases in the middle. CDR3 length: 13 residues. Germline V CDR1 and CDR2: MNHEY, SVGAGI. For the CDR3, the DNA is TGTGCCAGCAGTTACTCACGGGGCTATGGCTACACCTTC. Protein product: CASSYSRGYGYTF.

This clone occurred a few times. The V and J genes are TRBV6-6 and TRBJ1-5; D not resolved. The CDR3 loop spans 12 amino acids. Trimming stripped 5 bases from V and 3 bases from J, with 5 bases between. From germline, CDR1 is MNHNY and CDR2 SVGAGI (reference sequence). CDR3 nucleotide sequence: TGTGCCAGCAGTGAGTTCAATCAGCCCCAGCATTTT. Translated, it gives CASSEFNQPQHF.

This sequence joins TRBV29-1 and TRBJ1-1, with D unresolved. The V gene's germline CDR1 is SQVTM and CDR2 ANQGSEA. V was clipped by 5 bases and J by 0 bases, with 7 bases between them. CDR3 length equals 12 residues. DNA for the CDR3: TGCAGCGTTTTTCAGGTGAACACTGAAGCTTTCTTT. Amino acids: CSVFQVNTEAFF.

This chain links TRBV4-1 with TRBJ2-5; D perhaps matches TRBD1 (5 bases). The CDR3 has 15 residues. Germline V lookup: CDR1 MGHRA, CDR2 YSYEKL. Trimming took 3 bases from V and 5 from J, leaving 16 bases between them. Here the CDR3 DNA reads TGCGCCAGCAGCCATCAGGGATCGGAGACGGAGACCCAGTACTTC. Protein product: CASSHQGSETETQYF.

Written as DNA, the CDR3 is TGTGCCAGCAGTTCTTCCCCTGACAGCCAGCTTAGTGGCTACACCTTC. It encodes CASSSSPDSQLSGYTF. The chain employs TRBV6-6 and TRBJ1-2; D possibly corresponds to TRBD1 (5 bases). Trimming removed 4 bases at V and 7 bases at J, with 22 bases between. Per the germline V gene, CDR1 is MNHNY and CDR2 is SVGAGI (reference sequence). CDR3 length: 16 amino acids.

The J gene is TRBJ1-1, the V gene TRBV11-2; the D is unclear. The CDR3 covers 15 residues. V lost 8 bases and J 4 bases, leaving 20 bases between the germline ends. In germline, CDR1 is SGHAT, CDR2 FQNNGV. The CDR3 reads CASGFGLQAGTEAFF. Written as DNA, the CDR3 is TGTGCCAGCGGGTTCGGGCTGCAGGCGGGCACTGAAGCTTTCTTT.

This clone occurred once. The V and J genes are TRBV30 and TRBJ2-5, with D perhaps matching TRBD1 (6 bases). CDR1 GTSNPN and CDR2 SVGIG come from the germline V gene (reference sequence). The CDR3 extends over 13 amino acids. The ends were cut back, 2 bases at V and 13 bases at J, with 20 bases in the middle. CDR3: CAWSRKGGERVYF. Written as DNA, the CDR3 is TGTGCCTGGAGTAGAAAAGGGGGTGAGAGAGTGTACTTC.

The rearrangement links TRBV2 to TRBJ2-2; a possible D gene is TRBD1 (6 bases). The CDR3 is 15 residues long. V gave up 6 bases and J gave up 3 bases, with 14 bases separating them. The germline V gene has CDR1 SNHLY and CDR2 FYNNEI. Written as DNA, the CDR3 is TGTGCCAGCAGCCCCTGGGGGCTAGACACCGGGGAGCTGTTTTTT. Amino acid sequence: CASSPWGLDTGELFF. Variable domain in full (rest from reference TRBV2 and TRBJ2-2): EPEVTQTPSHQVTQMGQEVILRCVPISNHLYFYWYRQILGQKVEFLVSFYNNEISEKSEIFDDQFSVERPDGSNFTLKIRSTKLEDSAMYFCASSPWGLDTGELFFGEGSRLTVL.